The 9 T cell receptor beta chains below were found in one sample sequenced in a study of response to subunit inactivated influenza vaccine. TCRdb ran MiXCR on the RT-PCR reads and lists one entry per CDR3 protein. The sample lists around 790,000 distinct CDR3 sequences, about 20% occurring once. This sample comprised PBMCs from blood, obtained roughly 5 days after vaccination. Receptor source: a man aged 45-60 years who received an inactivated influenza vaccine.

The V gene is TRBV10-3, the J gene TRBJ2-7, with 7 bases that match TRBD1. Unmatched junction bases numbered 13, after V lost 9 bases and J lost 11 bases. The length of the CDR3 is 12 residues. Germline V gives CDR1 ENHRY, CDR2 SYGVKD. The CDR3 here is CAIRDSGSVEYF. The CDR3 region has the DNA TGTGCCATAAGGGACAGTGGGTCGGTGGAGTACTTC.

This clonotype appeared many times. This chain connects TRBV9 to TRBJ2-7, with D unresolved. V was shortened by 0 bases and J by 7 bases, with 5 bases between the two germline ends. The CDR3 contains 11 residues. Germline CDR1 SGDLS, CDR2 YYNGEE. CDR3 sequence reads: CASSVVREQYF. The CDR3 nucleotides are TGTGCCAGCAGCGTAGTAAGGGAGCAGTACTTC.

This chain uses TRBV5-1 with TRBJ2-1; 9 nucleotides line up with TRBD1. The J segment lost 3 bases and the V segment lost 4 bases, leaving 5 bases of the junction unmatched. CDR1 is SGHRS and CDR2 is YFSETQ in the germline V gene. This CDR3 is 15 amino acids long. The CDR3 spells CASSHGTGIYNEQFF. The CDR3, as DNA: TGCGCCAGCAGCCACGGGACAGGGATCTACAATGAGCAGTTCTTC.

DNA for the CDR3: TGTGCCAGCAGTTTTAGTGTTAATGAAAAACTGTTTTTT. Amino acids: CASSFSVNEKLFF. The V and J genes are TRBV12-3 or TRBV12-4 and TRBJ1-4; D remains ambiguous. CDR3 size: 13 residues. Trimming removed 3 bases from V and 4 bases from J, with 6 bases in between.

This clonotype was counted between two and nine times. The chain links TRBV7-9 to TRBJ2-1, with 11 bases identical to TRBD1. The CDR3 has 16 amino acids. The ends lost 5 bases at V and 7 bases at J; junction bases unmatched: 10. Germline CDR1 reads SEHNR; CDR2 reads FQNEAQ (reference sequence). CDR3 sequence reads: CASSNHGQGARNEQFF. The CDR3 nucleotides read TGTGCCAGCAGCAACCATGGACAGGGGGCTAGGAATGAGCAGTTCTTC. Drawing the rest from reference TRBV7-9 and TRBJ2-1, the complete variable domain is DTGVSQNPRHKITKRGQNVTFRCDPISEHNRLYWYRQTLGQGPEFLTYFQNEAQLEKSRLLSDRFSAERPKGSFSTLEIQRTEQGDSAMYLCASSNHGQGARNEQFFGPGTRLTVL.

The rearrangement joins TRBV4-1 to TRBJ1-2, with TRBD1 matching 9 bases. Germline V CDR1 and CDR2: MGHRA, YSYEKL. The V segment lost 2 bases and the J segment 7 bases; nucleotides outside the gene matches: 5. The CDR3 runs to 14 residues. The CDR3 loop reads CASSQRTGVTGYTF. The CDR3 DNA sequence: TGCGCCAGCAGCCAACGGACAGGGGTGACTGGCTACACCTTC.

The chain recombines TRBV7-9 with TRBJ2-1; 9 positions agree with TRBD1. V trimming: 4 bases; J trimming: 7 bases; junction bases outside the gene matches: 8. Germline V gives CDR1 SEHNR, CDR2 FQNEAQ (reference sequence). The CDR3 sequence is 15 residues long. CDR3 region: CASSYSGTGRNEQFF. CDR3 coding DNA: TGTGCCAGCAGCTATTCCGGGACAGGGAGAAATGAGCAGTTCTTC.

The rearrangement joins TRBV20-1 to TRBJ2-7; a possible D gene is TRBD1 (5 bases). The CDR3 contains 16 residues. Trimming shortened V by 1 base and J by 0 bases, and 16 bases separated the two germline ends. Germline values: CDR1 DFQATT, CDR2 SNEGSKA (reference sequence). CDR3 sequence (DNA): TGCAGTGCTAGAGTCATCGACAGTATCTTCTCCTACGAGCAGTACTTC. This codes for CSARVIDSIFSYEQYF.

The table lists this clonotype with a few counts. The V call is TRBV27, the J call TRBJ2-7; perhaps TRBD2 as D (6 bases). V was cut by 4 bases and J by 3 bases, with 16 bases left in between. CDR3 length equals 15 residues. The germline gives CDR1 MNHEY, CDR2 SMNVEV (reference sequence). This chain's CDR3 is CASSSRGSGDYEQYF. CDR3 nucleotides: TGTGCCAGCAGTTCTCGAGGTAGCGGAGACTACGAGCAGTACTTC.